A single sample gave rise to the 8 T cell receptor beta chains below, sequenced in a study of shared clonotypes between healthy human individuals. The protocol was immunoSEQ multiplex PCR, while the TCRdb copy is restricted to in-frame clones and leaves out a portion. The data contain about 2.3 million clones, just over 90% of them singletons. Sequencing was performed on naive CD4+ T cells from PBMCs. Subset: CD45RA+ positively selected. The receptors originated from a man younger than 35 in good health. Some clones in this sample may be carry-over from other donors' samples.

The chain uses TRBV5-1 and TRBJ2-3; weak D call: TRBD2 (6 bases). This CDR3 is 14 amino acids long. Germline CDR1 is SGHRS and CDR2 is YFSETQ. Trimming left V 3 bases short and J 0 bases short, with 8 bases between. CDR3 sequence reads: CASSSTRSTDTQYF. The CDR3 nucleotides read TGCGCCAGCAGCTCGACTAGGAGCACAGATACGCAGTATTTT.

A remark on this clone: The sample holds other DNA sequences that translate to the same CDR3. The chain has TRBV5-1 and TRBJ2-5; tentative D call: TRBD2 (5 bases). CDR1 and CDR2 (germline): SGHRS, YFSETQ. This CDR3 spans 15 amino acids. V shed 1 base and J shed 2 bases, with 12 bases lying between them. CDR3 in amino acids: CASSLLPGSQETQYF. The CDR3 nucleotides are TGCGCCAGCAGCTTGCTACCGGGATCTCAAGAGACCCAGTACTTC.

This chain uses TRBV10-3 with TRBJ1-1, with D possibly being TRBD1 (5 bases). The ends were cut back, 10 bases at V and 2 bases at J, with 26 bases in the middle. CDR3 size: 17 residues. Germline V CDR1 and CDR2: ENHRY, SYGVKD. DNA for the CDR3: TGTGCCACCTTAAATCGGGCGTTGCAGGGAACAAACACTGAAGCTTTCTTT. It specifies CATLNRALQGTNTEAFF.

The table lists this clone with a count of one. The V and J genes are TRBV28 and TRBJ1-2; TRBD1 agrees at 10 bases. The CDR3 spans 15 residues. The V gene end was trimmed by 5 bases and the J gene end by 7 bases; junction bases not matched to a gene: 10. The germline CDR1 and CDR2 sequences are MDHEN and SYDVKM. In nucleotides, the CDR3 is TGTGCCAGCAGTACCGGGACAGGGGTAGTTAGTGGCTACACCTTC. Amino acid sequence: CASSTGTGVVSGYTF.

This chain uses TRBV5-1 with TRBJ1-5; D gene uncertain. Germline V gene data show CDR1 as SGHRS and CDR2 as YFSETQ. CDR3 length: 15 amino acids. Trimming removed 7 bases from V and 0 bases from J, with 14 bases in between. The CDR3 DNA reads as TGCGCCAGCCGCCCGGGCGGGTCTAGCAATCAGCCCCAGCATTTT. Protein sequence: CASRPGGSSNQPQHF. The whole variable domain, remainder taken from reference TRBV5-1 and TRBJ1-5, is KAGVTQTPRYLIKTRGQQVTLSCSPISGHRSVSWYQQTPGQGLQFLFEYFSETQRNKGNFPGRFSGRQFSNSRSEMNVSTLELGDSALYLCASRPGGSSNQPQHFGDGTRLSIL.

This sequence joins TRBV7-9 and TRBJ2-5; 12 bases match TRBD2. Unmatched junction bases numbered 12, after V lost 5 bases and J lost 5 bases. Germline assignment: CDR1 SEHNR and CDR2 FQNEAQ (reference sequence). The CDR3 is 17 residues long. The CDR3 here is CASSAGTSGWRVETQYF. The CDR3 bases are TGTGCCAGCAGCGCCGGGACTAGCGGGTGGAGGGTGGAGACCCAGTACTTC.

The chain has TRBV28 and TRBJ2-3, with TRBD1 matching over 9 bases. The CDR3 covers 16 residues. Germline V gives CDR1 MDHEN, CDR2 SYDVKM. V shed 3 bases, J shed 2 bases, and the junction held 6 bases outside the gene matches. CDR3 protein: CASSLDRGPNTDTQYF. The CDR3 nucleotides read TGTGCCAGCAGTTTGGACAGGGGCCCCAACACAGATACGCAGTATTTT. Together with reference TRBV28 and TRBJ2-3, the CDR3 gives the full variable domain: DVKVTQSSRYLVKRTGEKVFLECVQDMDHENMFWYRQDPGLGLRLIYFSYDVKMKEKGDIPEGYSVSREKKERFSLILESASTNQTSMYLCASSLDRGPNTDTQYFGPGTRLTVL.

This rearrangement joins TRBV7-9 to TRBJ2-3; no firm D call. V was trimmed by 5 bases and J by 4 bases, leaving 10 bases between them. The CDR3 extends over 13 amino acids. The V gene's germline CDR1 is SEHNR and CDR2 FQNEAQ (reference sequence). CDR3 protein: CASSPAASDTQYF. CDR3 nucleotide sequence: TGTGCCAGCAGCCCCGCGGCGTCAGATACGCAGTATTTT.